The sequence of this T cell receptor (beta chain) was determined in a study of blood T cell repertoires in COVID-19. Across the whole study: PBMCs, B-cell-depleted T cells, or T cells were the source of the cDNA or gDNA that made up the material.

In the authors' methods: Nucleated cell counts were estimated from reference gene primer amplification. Assay: immunoSEQ multiplex PCR; the TCRdb copy retains only in-frame clones and omits some. That table supplies the V and J calls and clone size; D and trimming were determined from the DNA. Here the sample spans roughly 50,000 clones, approximately 88% being singletons. This clone has more than one count but fewer than ten. The germline V gene encodes CDR1 SQVTM and CDR2 ANQGSEA. The CDR3 is made up of 11 amino acids. Trimming cost V 7 bases and J 7 bases, with 11 bases left between them. Sequenced: peripheral blood. The J gene is TRBJ2-1, the V gene TRBV29-1, with D unresolved. The receptor's source is a man aged 70 or older with acute or convalescent COVID-19. CDR3 sequence: CSAVWSNEQFF. The CDR3 DNA reads as TGCAGCGCCGTCTGGAGTAATGAGCAGTTCTTC.